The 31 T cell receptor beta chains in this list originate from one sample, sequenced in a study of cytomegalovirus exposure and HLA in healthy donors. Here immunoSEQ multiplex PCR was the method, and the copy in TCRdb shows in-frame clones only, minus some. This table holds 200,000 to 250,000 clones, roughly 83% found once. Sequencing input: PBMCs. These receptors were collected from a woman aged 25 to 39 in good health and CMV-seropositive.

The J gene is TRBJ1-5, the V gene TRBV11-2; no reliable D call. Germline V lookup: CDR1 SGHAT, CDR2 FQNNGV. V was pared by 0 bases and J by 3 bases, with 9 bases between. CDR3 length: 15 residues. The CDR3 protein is CASSLEGMPNQPQHF. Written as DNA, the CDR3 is TGTGCCAGCAGCTTAGAAGGGATGCCCAATCAGCCCCAGCATTTT.

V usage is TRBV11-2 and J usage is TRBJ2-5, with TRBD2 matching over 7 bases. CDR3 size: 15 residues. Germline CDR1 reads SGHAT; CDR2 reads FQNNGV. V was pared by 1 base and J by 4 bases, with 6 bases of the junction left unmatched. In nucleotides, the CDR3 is TGTGCCAGCAGCTTAGTGGAGGGAGGGGCAGAGACCCAGTACTTC. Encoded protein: CASSLVEGGAETQYF.

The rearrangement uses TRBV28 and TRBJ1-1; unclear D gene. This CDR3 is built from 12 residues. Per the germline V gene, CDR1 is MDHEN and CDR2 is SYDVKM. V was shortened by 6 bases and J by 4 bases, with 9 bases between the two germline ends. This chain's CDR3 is CASSPSITEAFF. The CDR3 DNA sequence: TGTGCCAGCAGCCCCAGCATCACTGAAGCTTTCTTT.

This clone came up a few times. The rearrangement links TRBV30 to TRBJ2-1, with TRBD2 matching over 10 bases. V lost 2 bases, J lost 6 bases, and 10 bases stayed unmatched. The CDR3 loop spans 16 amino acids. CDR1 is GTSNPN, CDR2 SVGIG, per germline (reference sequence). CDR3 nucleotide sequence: TGTGCCTGGAGTCTAAGAGGGACTAGCGCACCCAATGAGCAGTTCTTC. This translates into CAWSLRGTSAPNEQFF.

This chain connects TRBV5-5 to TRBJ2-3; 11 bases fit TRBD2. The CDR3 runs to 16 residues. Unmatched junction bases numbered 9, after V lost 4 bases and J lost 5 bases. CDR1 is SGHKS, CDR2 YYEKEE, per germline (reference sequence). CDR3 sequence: CASSAVLAGVLDTQYF. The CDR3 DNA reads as TGTGCCAGCAGCGCGGTACTAGCGGGAGTTTTAGATACGCAGTATTTT.

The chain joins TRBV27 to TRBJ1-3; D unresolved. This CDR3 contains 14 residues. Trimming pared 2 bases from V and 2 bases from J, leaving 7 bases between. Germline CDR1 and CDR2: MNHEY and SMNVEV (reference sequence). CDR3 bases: TGTGCCAGCAGTTTAATAGGGCCTGGAAACACCATATATTTT. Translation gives CASSLIGPGNTIYF.

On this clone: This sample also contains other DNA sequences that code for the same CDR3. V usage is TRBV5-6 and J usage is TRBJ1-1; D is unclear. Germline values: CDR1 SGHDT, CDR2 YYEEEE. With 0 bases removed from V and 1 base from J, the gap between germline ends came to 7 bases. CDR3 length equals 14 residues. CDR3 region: CASSLAPPNTEAFF. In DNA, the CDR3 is TGTGCCAGCAGCTTGGCCCCGCCGAACACTGAAGCTTTCTTT.

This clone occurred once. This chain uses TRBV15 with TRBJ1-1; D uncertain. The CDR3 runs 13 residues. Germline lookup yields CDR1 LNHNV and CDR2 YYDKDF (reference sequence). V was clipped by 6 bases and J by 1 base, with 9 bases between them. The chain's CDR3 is CATREDTNTEAFF. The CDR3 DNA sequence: TGTGCCACCAGGGAAGACACGAACACTGAAGCTTTCTTT.

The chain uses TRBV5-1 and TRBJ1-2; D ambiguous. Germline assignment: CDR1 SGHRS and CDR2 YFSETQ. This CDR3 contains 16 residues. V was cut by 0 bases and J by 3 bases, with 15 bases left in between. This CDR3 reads CASSLERWSGDYGYTF. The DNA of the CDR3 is TGCGCCAGCAGCTTGGAGAGGTGGTCCGGGGACTATGGCTACACCTTC.

DNA for the CDR3: TGTGCCAGCAGTTTTGGGACAGGGGGCTACGAGCAGTACTTC. This translates into CASSFGTGGYEQYF. The genes are TRBV27 and TRBJ2-7; 11 bases are a match to TRBD1. This CDR3 comprises 14 residues. CDR1 is MNHEY, CDR2 SMNVEV, per germline (reference sequence). The V segment lost 3 bases and the J segment 3 bases; nucleotides outside the gene matches: 1.

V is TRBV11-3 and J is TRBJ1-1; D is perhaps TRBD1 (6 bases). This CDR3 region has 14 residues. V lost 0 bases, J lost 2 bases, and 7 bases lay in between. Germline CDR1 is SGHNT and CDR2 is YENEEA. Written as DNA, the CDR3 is TGTGCCAGCAGCTTAGAACAGGGAAACACTGAAGCTTTCTTT. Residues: CASSLEQGNTEAFF.

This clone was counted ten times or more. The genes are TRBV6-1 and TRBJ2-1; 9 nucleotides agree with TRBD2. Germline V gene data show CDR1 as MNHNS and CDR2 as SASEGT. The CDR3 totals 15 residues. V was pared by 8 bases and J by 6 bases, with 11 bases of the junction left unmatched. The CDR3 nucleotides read TGTGCCAGCGGTTTAACTAGCGGGCATTTCAATGAGCAGTTCTTC. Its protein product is CASGLTSGHFNEQFF.

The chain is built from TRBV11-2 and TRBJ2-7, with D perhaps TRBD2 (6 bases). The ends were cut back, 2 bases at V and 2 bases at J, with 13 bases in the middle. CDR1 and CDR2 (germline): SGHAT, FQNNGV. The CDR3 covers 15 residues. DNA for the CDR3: TGTGCCAGCAGCTTATATCGGGGGACCCCCTACGAGCAGTACTTC. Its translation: CASSLYRGTPYEQYF.

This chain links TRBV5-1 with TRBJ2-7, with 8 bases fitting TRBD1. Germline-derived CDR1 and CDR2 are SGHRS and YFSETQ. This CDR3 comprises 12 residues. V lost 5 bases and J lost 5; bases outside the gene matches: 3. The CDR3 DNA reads TGCGCCAGCAGGGACAGGGTGAACGAGCAGTACTTC. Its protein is CASRDRVNEQYF.

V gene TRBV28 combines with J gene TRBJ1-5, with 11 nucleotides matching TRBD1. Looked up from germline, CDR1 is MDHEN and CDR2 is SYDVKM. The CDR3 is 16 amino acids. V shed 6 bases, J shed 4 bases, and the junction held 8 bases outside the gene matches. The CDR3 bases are TGTGCCAGCAGCCCGGACAGGGGGCGAACTAATCAGCCCCAGCATTTT. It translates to CASSPDRGRTNQPQHF.

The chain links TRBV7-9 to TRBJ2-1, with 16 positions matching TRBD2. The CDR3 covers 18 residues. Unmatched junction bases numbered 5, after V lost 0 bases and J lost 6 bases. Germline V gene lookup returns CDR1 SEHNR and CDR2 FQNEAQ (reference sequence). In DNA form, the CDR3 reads TGTGCCAGCAGCTTAGCCGAGGGACTAGCGGGAGGGGTCAATGAGCAGTTCTTC. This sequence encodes CASSLAEGLAGGVNEQFF.

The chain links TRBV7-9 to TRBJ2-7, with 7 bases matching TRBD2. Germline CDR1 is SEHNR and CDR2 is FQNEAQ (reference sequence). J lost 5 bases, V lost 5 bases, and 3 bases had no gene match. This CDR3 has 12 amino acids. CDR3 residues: CASSGTTDEQYF. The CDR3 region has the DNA TGTGCCAGCAGCGGGACTACGGACGAGCAGTACTTC.

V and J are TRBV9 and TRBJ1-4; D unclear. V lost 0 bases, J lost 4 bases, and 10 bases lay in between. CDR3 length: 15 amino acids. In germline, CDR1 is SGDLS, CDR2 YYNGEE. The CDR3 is CASSVAHSDNEKLFF. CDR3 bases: TGTGCCAGCAGCGTAGCTCACAGCGATAATGAAAAACTGTTTTTT. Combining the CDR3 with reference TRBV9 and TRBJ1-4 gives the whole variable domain DSGVTQTPKHLITATGQRVTLRCSPRSGDLSVYWYQQSLDQGLQFLIQYYNGEERAKGNILERFSAQQFPDLHSELNLSSLELGDSALYFCASSVAHSDNEKLFFGSGTQLSVL.

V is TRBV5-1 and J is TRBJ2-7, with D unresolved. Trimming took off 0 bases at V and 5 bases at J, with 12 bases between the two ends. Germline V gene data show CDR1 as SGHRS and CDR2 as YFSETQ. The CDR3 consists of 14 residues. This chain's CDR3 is CASSLATTADEQYF. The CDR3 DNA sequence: TGCGCCAGCAGCTTGGCCACTACCGCGGACGAGCAGTACTTC.

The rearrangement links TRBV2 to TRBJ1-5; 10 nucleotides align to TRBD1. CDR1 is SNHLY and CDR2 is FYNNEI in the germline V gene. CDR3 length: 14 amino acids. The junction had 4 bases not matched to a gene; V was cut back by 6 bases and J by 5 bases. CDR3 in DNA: TGTGCCAGCAGGGGGACAGGGGAATATCAGCCCCAGCATTTT. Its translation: CASRGTGEYQPQHF. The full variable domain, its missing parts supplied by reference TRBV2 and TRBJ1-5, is EPEVTQTPSHQVTQMGQEVILRCVPISNHLYFYWYRQILGQKVEFLVSFYNNEISEKSEIFDDQFSVERPDGSNFTLKIRSTKLEDSAMYFCASRGTGEYQPQHFGDGTRLSIL.

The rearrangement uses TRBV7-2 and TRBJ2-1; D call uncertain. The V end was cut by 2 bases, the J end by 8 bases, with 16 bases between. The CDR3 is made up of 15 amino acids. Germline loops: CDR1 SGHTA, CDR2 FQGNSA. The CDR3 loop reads CASSLSMSGPDEQFF. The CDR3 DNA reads TGTGCCAGCAGCTTATCCATGAGTGGTCCGGATGAGCAGTTCTTC.

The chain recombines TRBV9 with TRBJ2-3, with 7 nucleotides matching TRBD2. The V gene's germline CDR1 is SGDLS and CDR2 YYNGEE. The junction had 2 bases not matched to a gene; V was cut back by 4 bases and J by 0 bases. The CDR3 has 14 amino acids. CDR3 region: CASSLSGSTDTQYF. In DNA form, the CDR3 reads TGTGCCAGCAGCCTTAGCGGGAGCACAGATACGCAGTATTTT.

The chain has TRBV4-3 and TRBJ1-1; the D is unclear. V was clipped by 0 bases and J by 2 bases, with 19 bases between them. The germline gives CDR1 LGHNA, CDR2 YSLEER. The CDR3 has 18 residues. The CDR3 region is CASSQDLSADGRNTEAFF. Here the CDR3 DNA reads TGCGCCAGCAGCCAAGATTTGTCGGCTGACGGAAGAAACACTGAAGCTTTCTTT.

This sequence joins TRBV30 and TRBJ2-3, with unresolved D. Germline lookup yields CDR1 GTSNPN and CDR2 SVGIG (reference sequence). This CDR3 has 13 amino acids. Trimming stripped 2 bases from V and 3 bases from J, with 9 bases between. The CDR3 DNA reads TGTGCCTGGAGTAATACCGGGACAGATACGCAGTATTTT. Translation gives CAWSNTGTDTQYF.

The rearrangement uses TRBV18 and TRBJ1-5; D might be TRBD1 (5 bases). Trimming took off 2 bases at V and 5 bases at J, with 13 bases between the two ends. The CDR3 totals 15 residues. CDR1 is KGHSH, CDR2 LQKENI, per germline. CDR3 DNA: TGTGCCAGCTCACCAGGGGCAGGGAGGGATCAGCCCCAGCATTTT. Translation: CASSPGAGRDQPQHF.

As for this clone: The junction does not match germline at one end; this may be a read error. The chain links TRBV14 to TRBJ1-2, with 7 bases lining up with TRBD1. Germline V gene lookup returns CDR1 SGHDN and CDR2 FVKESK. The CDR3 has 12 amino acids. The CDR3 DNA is TGTGCCAGCAGCCAATCCGGGACAGCCGTTCACTTC. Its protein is CASSQSGTAVHF.

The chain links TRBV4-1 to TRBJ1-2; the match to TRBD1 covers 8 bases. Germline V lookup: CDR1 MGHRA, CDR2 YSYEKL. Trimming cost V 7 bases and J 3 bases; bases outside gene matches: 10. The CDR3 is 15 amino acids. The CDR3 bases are TGCGCCAGCATACCTTGGACAGGGTCGGACTATGGCTACACCTTC. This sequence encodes CASIPWTGSDYGYTF.

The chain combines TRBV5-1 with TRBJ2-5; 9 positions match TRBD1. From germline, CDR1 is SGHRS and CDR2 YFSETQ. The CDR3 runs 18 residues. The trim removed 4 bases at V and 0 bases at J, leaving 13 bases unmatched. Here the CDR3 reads CASSPAQGGTGHQETQYF. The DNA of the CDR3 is TGCGCCAGCAGCCCCGCCCAAGGGGGGACAGGGCACCAAGAGACCCAGTACTTC.

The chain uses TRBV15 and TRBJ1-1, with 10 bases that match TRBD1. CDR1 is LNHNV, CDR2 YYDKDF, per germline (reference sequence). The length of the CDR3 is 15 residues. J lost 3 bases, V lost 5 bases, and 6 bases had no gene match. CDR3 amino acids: CATSVRQGAYTEAFF. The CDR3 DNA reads TGTGCCACCAGCGTACGACAGGGGGCCTACACTGAAGCTTTCTTT.

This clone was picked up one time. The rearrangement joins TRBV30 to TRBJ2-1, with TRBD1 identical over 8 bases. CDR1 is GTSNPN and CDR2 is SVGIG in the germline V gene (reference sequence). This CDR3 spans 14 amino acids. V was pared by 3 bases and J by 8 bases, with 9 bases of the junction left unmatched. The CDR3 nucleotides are TGTGCCTGGAGATTAAGGACAGGGTACTATGAGCAGTTCTTC. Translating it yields CAWRLRTGYYEQFF.

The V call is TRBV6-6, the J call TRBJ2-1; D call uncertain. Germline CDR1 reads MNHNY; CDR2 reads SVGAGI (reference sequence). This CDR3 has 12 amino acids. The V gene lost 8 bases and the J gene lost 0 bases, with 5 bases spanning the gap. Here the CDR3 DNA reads TGTGCCAGCCTTGACTCCTACAATGAGCAGTTCTTC. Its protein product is CASLDSYNEQFF.